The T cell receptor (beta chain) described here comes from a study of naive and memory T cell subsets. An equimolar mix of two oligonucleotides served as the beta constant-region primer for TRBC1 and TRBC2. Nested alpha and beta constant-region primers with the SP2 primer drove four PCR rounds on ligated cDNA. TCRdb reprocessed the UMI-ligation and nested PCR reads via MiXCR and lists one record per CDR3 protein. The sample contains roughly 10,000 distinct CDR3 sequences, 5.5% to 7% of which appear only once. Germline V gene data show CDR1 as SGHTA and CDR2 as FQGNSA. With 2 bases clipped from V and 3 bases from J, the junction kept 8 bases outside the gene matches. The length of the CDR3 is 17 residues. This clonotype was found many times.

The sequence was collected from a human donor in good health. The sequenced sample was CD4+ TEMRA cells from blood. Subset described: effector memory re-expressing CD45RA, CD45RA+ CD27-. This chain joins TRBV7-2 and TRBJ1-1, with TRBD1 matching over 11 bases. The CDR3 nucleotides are TGTGCCAGCAGCTTATCATGGACAGGGGGCGCGGACACTGAAGCTTTCTTT. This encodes CASSLSWTGGADTEAFF.